This T cell receptor (beta chain) emerged from a study of blood T cells in healthy people across ages. On the study more broadly: Per every two T cells, about one barcoded beta molecule was captured by template switching.

As for this clonotype: Antigen unknown.

This CDR3 is built from 14 residues. Germline V gene lookup returns CDR1 MNHNY and CDR2 SVGAGI (reference sequence). V was clipped by 1 base and J by 5 bases; unmatched bases: 5. General study points: Age advanced and TCR beta diversity per million T cells fell, roughly linearly.

PCR was performed a second time for roughly 7 to 11 cycles using a sample-barcoded 5' primer and a J-beta primer mix. In TCRdb, the 5' RACE reads were re-called with MiXCR into one record per CDR3 protein. The table has over a million distinct CDR3 sequences, roughly 59% seen once. Researchers isolated at least 7 million PBMCs per sample. Extraction of total RNA produced a minimum of 5 micrograms from each sample. Sequencing used blood. The clonotype originates from a young man in good health. V is TRBV6-6 and J is TRBJ2-7; the match to TRBD2 covers 7 bases. The CDR3 spells CASSYWTGRDEQYF. The CDR3 DNA sequence: TGTGCCAGCAGTTACTGGACGGGGAGGGACGAGCAGTACTTC.